The 14 T cell receptor beta chains below come from one sample, sequenced in a study of technical replicates of blood from several donors. Only in-frame clones appear in the TCRdb table, and some are missing; sequencing was by immunoSEQ multiplex PCR. The table lists roughly 100,000 clones, roughly 95% of them singletons, with around 0.4% in the top ten. Material for sequencing was T cells isolated from PBMCs. The receptor set was obtained from a human donor in good health.

The chain uses TRBV4-2 and TRBJ1-2; D might be TRBD1 (5 bases). The length of the CDR3 is 14 residues. The V end lost 3 bases, the J end lost 4 bases, and 12 bases lay between the germline ends. Germline assignment: CDR1 LGHNA and CDR2 YNFKEQ. The DNA of the CDR3 is TGTGCCAGCAGCCATCTAGGGGATATCTATGGCTACACCTTC. It specifies CASSHLGDIYGYTF.

The rearrangement joins TRBV9 to TRBJ2-6; 9 nucleotides match TRBD1. Germline V lookup: CDR1 SGDLS, CDR2 YYNGEE. V shed 5 bases and J 1 base; nucleotides not matched to a gene: 1. This CDR3 region has 15 residues. This CDR3 reads CASSGQGSGANVLTF. As DNA, the CDR3 is TGTGCCAGCAGTGGACAGGGGTCTGGGGCCAACGTCCTGACTTTC.

The chain uses TRBV9 and TRBJ1-3, with 7 bases aligning to TRBD1. The J segment lost 8 bases and the V segment lost 4 bases, leaving 6 bases of the junction unmatched. The CDR3 spans 13 residues. The germline gives CDR1 SGDLS, CDR2 YYNGEE. The CDR3 DNA follows: TGTGCCAGCAGCTTCACAGGGGTGGACACCATATATTTT. This gives the protein CASSFTGVDTIYF.

V and J are TRBV19 and TRBJ1-1; 8 nucleotides match TRBD1. V shed 5 bases and J 2 bases; nucleotides not matched to a gene: 10. The germline V gene has CDR1 LNHDA and CDR2 SQIVND (reference sequence). The CDR3 runs 16 residues. The CDR3 loop is CASSFFRGPGNTEAFF. CDR3 DNA sequence: TGTGCCAGTAGTTTCTTCAGGGGGCCCGGAAACACTGAAGCTTTCTTT.

The chain links TRBV5-1 to TRBJ2-1; 7 nucleotides agree with TRBD2. Looked up from germline, CDR1 is SGHRS and CDR2 is YFSETQ. This CDR3 is built from 17 residues. Trimming cost V 0 bases and J 5 bases; bases outside gene matches: 11. CDR3 in DNA: TGCGCCAGCAGCTTGGAGCCCGCTAGCGGATTCAACAATGAGCAGTTCTTC. Its translation: CASSLEPASGFNNEQFF.

The table lists this clone with a count of one. The rearrangement links TRBV6-6 to TRBJ2-7, with a possible D match to TRBD1 (5 bases). V was cut by 2 bases and J by 6 bases, with 14 bases left in between. CDR1 is MNHNY and CDR2 is SVGAGI in the germline V gene (reference sequence). CDR3 size: 14 residues. In DNA, the CDR3 is TGTGCCAGCAGTTACATATCAGGGTCTGGCGAGCAGTACTTC. Its translation is CASSYISGSGEQYF.

The V and J genes are TRBV5-1 and TRBJ2-5, with 12 bases fitting TRBD2. This CDR3 spans 16 amino acids. CDR1 SGHRS and CDR2 YFSETQ come from the germline V gene. Trimming cost V 3 bases and J 5 bases; bases outside gene matches: 8. The CDR3 DNA reads as TGCGCCAGCAGCTCTTGGACTAGCGGGATTACTGAGACCCAGTACTTC. This codes for CASSSWTSGITETQYF.

The V call is TRBV9, the J call TRBJ2-2; 8 bases map to TRBD2. CDR3 length equals 16 residues. Germline V lookup: CDR1 SGDLS, CDR2 YYNGEE. Germline trimming cut 0 bases from V and 1 base from J; bases unmatched to any gene: 2. The CDR3: CASSVVSGRNTGELFF. CDR3 nucleotides: TGTGCCAGCAGCGTAGTAAGCGGGAGGAACACCGGGGAGCTGTTTTTT.

The J gene is TRBJ1-1, the V gene TRBV11-2; TRBD1 is a possible D gene (5 bases). Trimming removed 5 bases at V and 5 bases at J, with 18 bases between. The CDR3 loop spans 15 amino acids. Germline loops: CDR1 SGHAT, CDR2 FQNNGV. CDR3 nucleotide sequence: TGTGCCAGCAGCCAGACCGGAGGGGCGGATACTGAAGCTTTCTTT. Translating gives CASSQTGGADTEAFF.

The chain combines TRBV14 with TRBJ1-1; 12 nucleotides match TRBD1. Looked up from germline, CDR1 is SGHDN and CDR2 is FVKESK. This CDR3 contains 15 residues. The junction had 11 bases not matched to a gene; V was cut back by 4 bases and J by 11 bases. The CDR3 DNA is TGTGCCAGCAGCCGATTATCCGGGACAGGGGGCCGGGCTTTCTTT. Amino acids: CASSRLSGTGGRAFF.

The CDR3 sequence is CASSRTLAGEGDTQYF. For the CDR3, the DNA is TGCGCCAGCAGCCGGACCTTAGCGGGAGAAGGAGATACGCAGTATTTT. The chain uses TRBV4-3 and TRBJ2-3; 9 bases are a match to TRBD2. Trimming at V came to 4 bases and at J to 5 bases, leaving 10 bases not matched to a gene. The germline V gene has CDR1 LGHNA and CDR2 YSLEER. There are 16 residues in the CDR3.

The gene calls are TRBV7-9 and TRBJ2-3; D remains ambiguous. The ends were cut back, 1 base at V and 0 bases at J, with 8 bases in the middle. Germline assignment: CDR1 SEHNR and CDR2 FQNEAQ (reference sequence). CDR3 length equals 15 residues. DNA of the CDR3: TGTGCCAGCAGCTTAGGACACATTAGCACAGATACGCAGTATTTT. Residues: CASSLGHISTDTQYF. Full variable domain (missing parts from reference TRBV7-9 and TRBJ2-3): DTGVSQNPRHKITKRGQNVTFRCDPISEHNRLYWYRQTLGQGPEFLTYFQNEAQLEKSRLLSDRFSAERPKGSFSTLEIQRTEQGDSAMYLCASSLGHISTDTQYFGPGTRLTVL.

CDR3 amino acids: CASSQYSNQPQHF. The CDR3 DNA reads TGTGCCAGCAGCCAGTATAGCAATCAGCCCCAGCATTTT. V usage is TRBV6-5 and J usage is TRBJ1-5; no firm D call. The V gene's germline CDR1 is MNHEY and CDR2 SVGAGI. The CDR3 runs 13 residues. V was trimmed by 6 bases and J by 0 bases, leaving 6 bases between them.

The genes are TRBV6-5 and TRBJ1-1; 9 nucleotides line up with TRBD1. CDR3 length: 14 residues. V lost 6 bases and J lost 3; bases outside the gene matches: 5. CDR1 and CDR2 from the germline V gene are MNHEY and SVGAGI. The CDR3 loop is CASSHRGLDTEAFF. CDR3 coding DNA: TGTGCCAGCAGCCACAGGGGGCTGGACACTGAAGCTTTCTTT.